Listed below are T cell receptor beta chains from one sample, sequenced in a study of blood T cell repertoires in COVID-19. Only in-frame clones appear in the TCRdb table, and some are missing; sequencing was by immunoSEQ multiplex PCR. The sample has over 350,000 clones, 86% seen once. The sequenced sample consisted of peripheral blood. The receptors here all came from a woman in her 30s with active or convalescent COVID-19. CDR3s include the opening cysteine and the closing phenylalanine or tryptophan. Fields, in order: D gene, V gene, J gene, clone size, CDR3 protein, CDR3 DNA. A D gene is named only where the DNA matches it firmly. Expanded clones are given a class, and other clones once, few, many or no size at all.

D: -; V: TRBV23-1; J: TRBJ2-3; size: -; CDR3: CASSQVSYSNTDTQYF; DNA: TGCGCCAGCAGTCAAGTGTCATACTCTAACACAGATACGCAGTATTTT
D: -; V: TRBV4-2; J: TRBJ2-3; size: -; CDR3: CASSQAIFGDGSGTDTQYF; DNA: TGTGCCAGCAGCCAAGCGATTTTCGGGGACGGGAGCGGCACAGATACGCAGTATTTT
D: -; V: TRBV12-3/TRBV12-4; J: TRBJ1-3; size: -; CDR3: CASSFLGNTIYF; DNA: TGTGCCAGCAGTTTTCTCGGAAACACCATATATTTT
D: TRBD2; V: TRBV12-5; J: TRBJ2-3; size: -; CDR3: CASGLGLGGMTDTQYF; DNA: TGTGCTAGTGGTTTGGGGTTGGGGGGGATGACAGATACGCAGTATTTT
D: -; V: TRBV5-6; J: TRBJ1-1; size: -; CDR3: CASSLKPGDHTEAFF; DNA: TGTGCCAGCAGCTTGAAACCAGGCGATCACACTGAAGCTTTCTTT
D: -; V: TRBV11-2; J: TRBJ2-3; size: -; CDR3: CASSLGWRGTQYF; DNA: TGTGCCAGCAGCTTAGGATGGCGGGGAACGCAGTATTTT
D: -; V: TRBV5-1; J: TRBJ1-1; size: -; CDR3: CASSSLGDTEAFF; DNA: TGCGCCAGCAGTTCCCTCGGGGACACTGAAGCTTTCTTT
D: TRBD1; V: TRBV10-3; J: TRBJ1-1; size: once; CDR3: CAISESGTGPHTEAFF; DNA: TGTGCCATCAGTGAGTCTGGGACAGGGCCCCACACTGAAGCTTTCTTT
D: -; V: TRBV4-1; J: TRBJ1-2; size: -; CDR3: CASSPERADYGYTF; DNA: TGCGCCAGCAGCCCAGAGAGGGCAGACTATGGCTACACCTTC
D: -; V: TRBV7-2; J: TRBJ2-2; size: -; CDR3: CASSLKLVSVATGELFF; DNA: TGTGCCAGCAGCTTAAAGCTAGTATCTGTGGCGACCGGGGAGCTGTTTTTT
D: -; V: TRBV1; J: TRBJ1-2; size: -; CDR3: CTSSQDQGKGYGYTF; DNA: TGCACCAGCAGCCAAGACCAGGGGAAGGGCTATGGCTACACCTTC
D: TRBD1; V: TRBV27; J: TRBJ1-2; size: -; CDR3: CASSLWGQGDSGYTF; DNA: TGTGCCAGCAGTTTATGGGGTCAGGGGGACTCTGGCTACACCTTC
D: -; V: TRBV7-8; J: TRBJ2-7; size: -; CDR3: CASSLETGTLISYEQYF; DNA: TGTGCCAGCAGCTTAGAAACCGGGACTCTTATCTCCTACGAGCAGTACTTC
D: -; V: TRBV5-1; J: TRBJ2-2; size: -; CDR3: CASTSGLSTGELFF; DNA: TGCGCCAGCACGTCCGGACTAAGCACCGGGGAGCTGTTTTTT
D: -; V: TRBV5-6; J: TRBJ1-2; size: -; CDR3: CASSLWAGSYGYTF; DNA: TGTGCCAGCAGCTTGTGGGCAGGAAGCTATGGCTACACCTTC
D: TRBD1; V: TRBV15; J: TRBJ2-1; size: few; CDR3: CATSRDRQGTPLNEQFF; DNA: TGTGCCACCAGCAGGGACAGACAGGGGACCCCCTTAAATGAGCAGTTCTTC
D: TRBD1; V: TRBV27; J: TRBJ2-5; size: once; CDR3: CASAWDRGRTQYF; DNA: TGTGCCAGCGCGTGGGACAGGGGTCGGACCCAGTACTTC
D: -; V: TRBV25-1; J: TRBJ1-4; size: -; CDR3: CASWGQGEKLFF; DNA: TGTGCCAGCTGGGGGCAGGGTGAAAAACTGTTTTTT
D: -; V: TRBV28; J: TRBJ1-5; size: -; CDR3: CASSRGGAQPQHF; DNA: TGTGCCAGCAGCCGCGGGGGGGCACAGCCCCAGCATTTT
D: -; V: TRBV5-4; J: TRBJ1-3; size: -; CDR3: CASSLGQGGGNTIYF; DNA: TGTGCCAGCAGCTTGGGGCAGGGTGGTGGAAACACCATATATTTT
D: TRBD2; V: TRBV27; J: TRBJ2-2; size: -; CDR3: CASSTRTSGGAGELFF; DNA: TGTGCCAGCAGTACCCGGACTAGCGGGGGAGCCGGGGAGCTGTTTTTT
D: -; V: TRBV4-2; J: TRBJ2-2; size: -; CDR3: CASSQVGDTGELFF; DNA: TGTGCCAGCAGCCAAGTCGGGGACACCGGGGAGCTGTTTTTT
D: TRBD2; V: TRBV19; J: TRBJ2-3; size: -; CDR3: CASSMGLAVTDTQYF; DNA: TGTGCCAGTAGTATGGGACTAGCGGTAACAGATACGCAGTATTTT
D: TRBD1; V: TRBV7-8; J: TRBJ1-2; size: -; CDR3: CASSLARDRGRDYGYTF; DNA: TGTGCCAGCAGCTTAGCGAGGGACAGGGGGCGGGACTATGGCTACACCTTC
D: -; V: TRBV19; J: TRBJ1-5; size: once; CDR3: CASARLTQPQHF; DNA: TGTGCCAGTGCCAGGTTGACGCAGCCCCAGCATTTT
D: -; V: TRBV5-1; J: TRBJ2-7; size: -; CDR3: CASSLEAGYEQYF; DNA: TGCGCCAGCAGCTTGGAGGCAGGCTACGAGCAGTACTTC
D: -; V: TRBV9; J: TRBJ1-2; size: -; CDR3: CASSAQSDLVGNGYTF; DNA: TGTGCCAGCAGCGCACAATCGGACTTGGTCGGGAACGGCTACACCTTC
D: TRBD2; V: TRBV9; J: TRBJ2-1; size: -; CDR3: CASSVVAGRTYNEQFF; DNA: TGTGCCAGCAGCGTAGTAGCGGGCCGCACCTACAATGAGCAGTTCTTC
D: TRBD2; V: TRBV5-1; J: TRBJ2-7; size: -; CDR3: CASSLQASGRALDEQYF; DNA: TGCGCCAGCAGCTTACAGGCTAGCGGGAGGGCTTTAGACGAGCAGTACTTC
D: TRBD1; V: TRBV2; J: TRBJ1-6; size: -; CDR3: CASRRDRAPSSYNSPLHF; DNA: TGTGCCAGCAGGCGGGACAGGGCCCCGAGCTCCTATAATTCACCCCTCCACTTT
D: TRBD2; V: TRBV14; J: TRBJ2-5; size: -; CDR3: CASSQLRTSGRMYQETQYF; DNA: TGTGCCAGCAGCCAACTCCGTACTAGCGGGAGGATGTACCAAGAGACCCAGTACTTC
D: -; V: TRBV9; J: TRBJ2-3; size: -; CDR3: CASSPMGLGSTDTQYF; DNA: TGTGCCAGCAGCCCCATGGGGCTCGGGAGCACAGATACGCAGTATTTT
D: TRBD1; V: TRBV19; J: TRBJ2-7; size: -; CDR3: CASSTTGGSYEQYF; DNA: TGTGCCAGTAGTACCACAGGGGGCTCCTACGAGCAGTACTTC
D: -; V: TRBV6-6; J: TRBJ2-1; size: -; CDR3: CASSYSNYNEQFF; DNA: TGTGCCAGCAGTTATTCAAACTACAATGAGCAGTTCTTC
D: TRBD1; V: TRBV5-1; J: TRBJ1-5; size: -; CDR3: CASSSGTGAGNQPQHF; DNA: TGCGCCAGCAGCTCCGGGACAGGGGCGGGCAATCAGCCCCAGCATTTT
D: -; V: TRBV18; J: TRBJ2-5; size: -; CDR3: CASSPPNRAQETQYF; DNA: TGTGCCAGCTCACCACCCAACAGGGCACAAGAGACCCAGTACTTC
D: -; V: TRBV9; J: TRBJ1-1; size: -; CDR3: CASSVGGATEAFF; DNA: TGTGCCAGCAGCGTCGGCGGCGCCACTGAAGCTTTCTTT
D: -; V: TRBV13; J: TRBJ1-6; size: -; CDR3: CASSSSEGHPLNSPLHF; DNA: TGTGCCAGCAGCTCCAGCGAGGGACACCCCCTTAATTCACCCCTCCACTTT
D: -; V: TRBV25-1; J: TRBJ1-1; size: -; CDR3: CASSRTALMNTEAFF; DNA: TGTGCCAGCAGCCGGACAGCCCTAATGAACACTGAAGCTTTCTTT
D: TRBD1; V: TRBV6-6; J: TRBJ2-1; size: -; CDR3: CASRTSGTGINNEQFF; DNA: TGTGCCAGCAGAACCTCGGGGACAGGGATCAACAATGAGCAGTTCTTC
D: TRBD1; V: TRBV14; J: TRBJ1-1; size: once; CDR3: CASNGQGITEAFF; DNA: TGTGCCAGCAACGGACAGGGTATTACTGAAGCTTTCTTT
D: TRBD1; V: TRBV10-2; J: TRBJ1-1; size: -; CDR3: CASADRGTEAFF; DNA: TGCGCCAGCGCGGACAGGGGCACTGAAGCTTTCTTT
D: TRBD2; V: TRBV29-1; J: TRBJ2-1; size: -; CDR3: CSLVGLAETSSYNEQFF; DNA: TGCAGCTTAGTGGGACTAGCGGAGACGAGCTCCTACAATGAGCAGTTCTTC
D: -; V: TRBV3-1/TRBV3-2; J: TRBJ1-5; size: -; CDR3: CASSLGGGDGQPQHF; DNA: TGTGCCAGCAGCCTAGGAGGAGGGGACGGTCAGCCCCAGCATTTT
D: -; V: TRBV28; J: TRBJ1-1; size: -; CDR3: CATTYRENTEAFF; DNA: TGTGCCACCACGTACAGAGAGAACACTGAAGCTTTCTTT
D: -; V: TRBV27; J: TRBJ1-1; size: -; CDR3: CASSRAGDLNTEAFF; DNA: TGTGCCAGCAGTCGGGCCGGGGACTTGAACACTGAAGCTTTCTTT
D: -; V: TRBV15; J: TRBJ1-6; size: -; CDR3: CATSRDEFTLHF; DNA: TGTGCCACCAGCAGAGATGAGTTCACCCTCCACTTT
D: TRBD2; V: TRBV5-1; J: TRBJ2-1; size: -; CDR3: CASSQTSGGTYNEQFF; DNA: TGCGCCAGCAGCCAAACTAGCGGGGGGACCTACAATGAGCAGTTCTTC
D: TRBD1; V: TRBV4-2; J: TRBJ2-1; size: -; CDR3: CASSPADRESNEQFF; DNA: TGTGCCAGCAGCCCCGCGGACAGGGAGTCCAATGAGCAGTTCTTC
D: -; V: TRBV6-5; J: TRBJ1-6; size: -; CDR3: CASSSRVPYNSPLHF; DNA: TGTGCCAGCAGTAGCAGGGTACCTTATAATTCACCCCTCCACTTT
D: TRBD1; V: TRBV25-1; J: TRBJ2-7; size: -; CDR3: CASSPPDRQGNYEQYF; DNA: TGTGCCAGCAGCCCACCGGACCGACAGGGGAACTACGAGCAGTACTTC
D: TRBD1; V: TRBV6-5; J: TRBJ1-4; size: once; CDR3: CASKQTGADEKLFF; DNA: TGTGCCAGCAAACAAACAGGGGCGGATGAAAAACTGTTTTTT
D: -; V: TRBV23-1; J: TRBJ1-5; size: -; CDR3: CASSLGGGQPQHF; DNA: TGCGCCAGCAGTCTGGGTGGCGGTCAGCCCCAGCATTTT
D: TRBD1; V: TRBV6-1; J: TRBJ1-5; size: few; CDR3: CASSETGPGQPQHF; DNA: TGTGCCAGCAGTGAGACAGGGCCCGGTCAGCCCCAGCATTTT
D: -; V: TRBV11-2; J: TRBJ1-1; size: -; CDR3: CASSSTLGGTEAFF; DNA: TGTGCCAGCAGCTCCACGTTGGGGGGCACTGAAGCTTTCTTT
D: TRBD1; V: TRBV7-8; J: TRBJ1-2; size: -; CDR3: CASSLYRGSNYGYTF; DNA: TGTGCCAGCAGCCTATACAGGGGGTCCAACTATGGCTACACCTTC
D: -; V: TRBV6-5; J: TRBJ1-1; size: -; CDR3: CASSYSRGIGTEAFF; DNA: TGTGCCAGCAGTTACTCGCGGGGGATAGGGACTGAAGCTTTCTTT